This T cell receptor beta chain comes out of a study of blood T cells in healthy people across ages. PCR was performed a second time for roughly 7 to 12 cycles using a sample-barcoded 5' primer and a J-beta primer mix. TCRdb independently ran MiXCR on the 5' RACE reads; one entry per CDR3 protein. Here the sample spans fewer than 2,000,000 distinct CDR3 sequences, about 39% being singletons. CDR1 is MNHEY and CDR2 is SVGEGT in the germline V gene. Deletions cut 3 bases from V and 0 bases from J, with 11 bases between. The CDR3 covers 15 residues. The chain combines TRBV6-2 or TRBV6-3 with TRBJ2-5, with a possible D match to TRBD1 (5 bases). Material for sequencing was blood. The sequence was collected from a human donor in good health. CDR3 region: CASSYSDSYQETQYF. In nucleotides, the CDR3 is TGTGCCAGCAGTTATTCAGACAGCTACCAAGAGACCCAGTACTTC.